This TCR beta chain was recovered during a study of cytomegalovirus exposure and HLA in healthy donors. Germline V gene lookup returns CDR1 SGDLS and CDR2 YYNGEE. This CDR3 is 15 amino acids long. Trimming took 4 bases from V and 2 from J; bases not matched to a gene: 6. Generated by immunoSEQ multiplex PCR, the TCRdb table keeps only in-frame clones and is missing some. The repertoire holds more than 45,000 clones, with approximately 89% as singletons. On this clone itself: The antigen is not known.

Study-level points and caveats: Researchers catalogued approximately 170 TCR beta chains as cytomegalovirus-associated. Rarity held for most TCR sequences, but there were some public TCRs that occurred in many donors.

The receptor's source is a woman aged 18-29 years in good health and CMV-seronegative. The rearrangement links TRBV9 to TRBJ2-3; TRBD2 matches 8 bases. The sample taken for sequencing was PBMCs. CDR3 sequence: CASSPGGGYTDTQYF. The CDR3 nucleotides read TGTGCCAGCAGCCCCGGGGGGGGATACACAGATACGCAGTATTTT.